A single sample gave rise to the 15 T cell receptor beta chains below, sequenced in a study of blood T cell repertoires in COVID-19. The protocol was immunoSEQ multiplex PCR, while the TCRdb copy is restricted to in-frame clones and leaves out a portion. The data hold some 300,000 clones, with roughly 86% observed a single time. Input material: PBMCs or T cells enriched from blood (not recorded which). The receptors derive from a woman between 25 and 40 years old who had recovered from COVID-19.

The chain employs TRBV7-2 and TRBJ2-3; the D is unclear. The CDR3 runs to 13 residues. CDR1 is SGHTA and CDR2 is FQGNSA in the germline V gene. V was pared by 7 bases and J by 5 bases, with 13 bases between. For the CDR3, the DNA is TGTGCCAGCACGCTGACTGCGGAAGATACGCAGTATTTT. Encoded protein: CASTLTAEDTQYF.

This clone has just a few counts. This chain connects TRBV28 to TRBJ2-7; 11 bases are a match to TRBD2. Unmatched junction bases numbered 10, after V lost 6 bases and J lost 3 bases. The length of the CDR3 is 16 residues. Germline V CDR1 and CDR2: MDHEN, SYDVKM. CDR3 loop: CASSPLRLAGIYEQYF. The CDR3 DNA reads TGTGCCAGCAGCCCCCTCCGACTAGCGGGGATCTACGAGCAGTACTTC. The complete variable domain, with remaining parts taken from reference TRBV28 and TRBJ2-7, reads DVKVTQSSRYLVKRTGEKVFLECVQDMDHENMFWYRQDPGLGLRLIYFSYDVKMKEKGDIPEGYSVSREKKERFSLILESASTNQTSMYLCASSPLRLAGIYEQYFGPGTRLTVT.

V is TRBV6-2 or TRBV6-3 and J is TRBJ1-3, with D hard to call. This CDR3 region has 13 residues. Trimming took 2 bases from V and 4 from J, leaving 6 bases between them. Germline V CDR1 and CDR2: MNHEY, SVGEGT. CDR3 in amino acids: CASSYGQGNTIYF. The CDR3 region has the DNA TGTGCCAGCAGTTACGGCCAAGGAAACACCATATATTTT.

The gene calls are TRBV27 and TRBJ2-1, with TRBD2 matching over 8 bases. The V and J ends lost 2 bases and 9 bases, in that order; junction bases with no gene match: 9. This CDR3 is built from 15 residues. Germline V gene lookup returns CDR1 MNHEY and CDR2 SMNVEV (reference sequence). The CDR3 DNA reads TGTGCCAGCAGTTTAGGGACTAGACCACTCTTTGAGCAGTTCTTC. Translating it yields CASSLGTRPLFEQFF.

This clone has just a few counts. This rearrangement joins TRBV28 to TRBJ1-6, with 10 bases identical to TRBD1. This CDR3 comprises 17 residues. The V gene's germline CDR1 is MDHEN and CDR2 SYDVKM. V gave up 6 bases and J gave up 6 bases; unmatched junction bases: 11. The CDR3 DNA reads TGTGCCAGCAGATCGACGACAGGGGGCCTATTTAATTCACCCCTCCACTTT. As protein: CASRSTTGGLFNSPLHF. Full variable domain (missing parts from reference TRBV28 and TRBJ1-6): DVKVTQSSRYLVKRTGEKVFLECVQDMDHENMFWYRQDPGLGLRLIYFSYDVKMKEKGDIPEGYSVSREKKERFSLILESASTNQTSMYLCASRSTTGGLFNSPLHFGNGTRLTVT.

The V call is TRBV11-2, the J call TRBJ1-2; unclear D gene. The V end was cut by 4 bases, the J end by 11 bases, with 20 bases between. This CDR3 has 14 amino acids. Germline lookup yields CDR1 SGHAT and CDR2 FQNNGV. CDR3 sequence: CASSSGRSEGRYTF. The CDR3 DNA is TGTGCCAGCAGCTCCGGCAGGTCCGAAGGGAGATACACCTTC.

The CDR3 loop is CASSQRTGYEQYF. CDR3 DNA: TGTGCCAGCAGCCAGCGGACAGGGTACGAGCAGTACTTC. J is TRBJ2-7 and V is TRBV7-3, with 8 bases fitting TRBD1. The CDR3 is made up of 13 amino acids. The ends lost 5 bases at V and 4 bases at J; junction bases unmatched: 4. The germline V gene encodes CDR1 SGHTA and CDR2 FQGTGA. The variable domain in full, with the rest retrieved from reference TRBV7-3 and TRBJ2-7, is GAGVSQTPSNKVTEKGKYVELRCDPISGHTALYWYRQSLGQGPEFLIYFQGTGAADDSGLPNDRFFAVRPEGSVSTLKIQRTERGDSAVYLCASSQRTGYEQYFGPGTRLTVT.

The chain carries TRBV2 and TRBJ2-2; possibly TRBD2 for D (5 bases). The CDR3 is 13 residues long. CDR1 is SNHLY and CDR2 is FYNNEI in the germline V gene. V lost 7 bases and J 6 bases, leaving 12 bases between the germline ends. Written as DNA, the CDR3 is TGTGCCAGCAAGAGGGTGAGCGCCGGGGAGCTGTTTTTT. Amino acid sequence: CASKRVSAGELFF.

The chain has TRBV28 and TRBJ2-7, with D possibly being TRBD2 (6 bases). There are 18 residues in the CDR3. In germline, CDR1 is MDHEN, CDR2 SYDVKM. With 2 bases removed from V and 0 bases from J, the gap between germline ends came to 20 bases. CDR3 protein: CASSLAFSGAEDSYEQYF. As DNA, the CDR3 is TGTGCCAGCAGTTTAGCGTTTAGCGGTGCGGAGGACTCCTACGAGCAGTACTTC.

V gene TRBV27 combines with J gene TRBJ1-4; D gene uncertain. The V gene lost 7 bases and the J gene lost 0 bases, with 15 bases spanning the gap. The CDR3 has 16 amino acids. Germline CDR1 MNHEY, CDR2 SMNVEV (reference sequence). CDR3 loop: CASMRSGRSTNEKLFF. Here the CDR3 DNA reads TGTGCCAGCATGAGGAGCGGGCGATCAACTAATGAAAAACTGTTTTTT.

This clone occurred once. V is TRBV24-1 and J is TRBJ2-5; 7 nucleotides agree with TRBD2. CDR3 length: 18 residues. Trimming at V came to 3 bases and at J to 3 bases, leaving 15 bases not matched to a gene. Per the germline V gene, CDR1 is KGHDR and CDR2 is SFDVKD. The CDR3, as DNA: TGTGCCACCAGTGATACCCCGCGGACTCTGACTAGCAAAGAGACCCAGTACTTC. It codes for CATSDTPRTLTSKETQYF.

Turning to this clone: The conserved phenylalanine or tryptophan is not found at the CDR3 terminus, so this likely reflects a read error. It is unclear where the CDR3 begins or ends on the DNA, so no DNA is shown, and the CDR3 is as TCRdb lists it. The chain employs TRBV12-3 or TRBV12-4 and TRBJ2-4; TRBD1, the table's D call, was not compared with the DNA. The CDR3 adds up to 13 amino acids, both ends counted. CDR3 sequence: CASSWSRGTPLPE.

The table lists this clone with a count of one. V usage is TRBV28 and J usage is TRBJ2-2; 7 nucleotides align to TRBD2. This CDR3 is 15 amino acids long. With 4 bases clipped from V and 4 bases from J, the junction kept 6 bases outside the gene matches. CDR1 MDHEN and CDR2 SYDVKM come from the germline V gene. The CDR3 spells CASSSQRGSTGELFF. CDR3 nucleotide sequence: TGTGCCAGCAGTTCACAGCGGGGTAGCACCGGGGAGCTGTTTTTT.

The table lists this clone with a count of one. The chain uses TRBV27 and TRBJ1-2; 7 bases align to TRBD1. The CDR3 length is 16 residues. With V trimmed by 1 base and J by 3 bases, 8 bases remained unmatched. The germline gives CDR1 MNHEY, CDR2 SMNVEV (reference sequence). CDR3 nucleotide sequence: TGTGCCAGCAGTTTATTTCAAACGGGACAGCACTATGGCTACACCTTC. It is translated as CASSLFQTGQHYGYTF.

The CDR3 DNA reads TGCGCCAGCAGAACGACACCGGGACAGGGGTTGGCTTTGAACACTGAAGCTTTCTTT. As protein: CASRTTPGQGLALNTEAFF. The chain uses TRBV5-1 and TRBJ1-1, with 10 bases fitting TRBD1. V was clipped by 5 bases and J by 0 bases; unmatched bases: 16. Germline assignment: CDR1 SGHRS and CDR2 YFSETQ. This CDR3 is 19 amino acids long.